This TCR beta chain is from a study of long-term antiretroviral therapy in people with HIV. This clone turned up a few times. The antigen is not known. Distinct nucleotide sequences in the sample also encode this CDR3. Sequencing relied on immunoSEQ assay v3.0, run at survey level. Produced via immunoSEQ multiplex PCR; TCRdb's table is partial and in-frame only. This table has about 13,000 clones, 80% appearing once. CDR1 and CDR2 (germline): LNHDA, SQIVND (reference sequence). Trimming shortened V by 1 base and J by 2 bases, and 9 bases separated the two germline ends. There are 15 residues in the CDR3. Study observations and caveats: ART adherence, viral resistance and therapy changes went unrecorded.

Source: unsorted PBMCs, taken 3.2 years before starting antiretroviral therapy. The V call is TRBV19, the J call TRBJ2-1; possible D gene TRBD1, 6 bases. This clonotype was obtained from a man in his forties with HIV. The CDR3 protein is CASSIVQGPYNEQFF. The CDR3 DNA follows: TGTGCCAGTAGTATAGTACAGGGCCCCTACAATGAGCAGTTCTTC.